The 8 T cell receptor beta chains given below trace back to one sample, sequenced in a study of OX40 agonist ivuxolimab in advanced cancers. The method was immunoSEQ multiplex PCR; TCRdb's version includes in-frame clones alone and lacks a portion of them. The sample has under 85,000 clones; 75% to 90% are singletons. The sample in question was CD4+ or CD8+ T cells sorted from blood, obtained in a trial of the OX40 agonist ivuxolimab. All receptors derive from an adult with an advanced solid tumor such as melanoma, head and neck, liver or kidney cancer.

The chain has TRBV27 and TRBJ2-5, with a weak D call TRBD1 (6 bases). Germline V gene data show CDR1 as MNHEY and CDR2 as SMNVEV (reference sequence). V shed 2 bases and J shed 10 bases, with 14 bases lying between them. The CDR3 spans 13 residues. CDR3: CASSLNRERDQYF. The DNA for the CDR3 is TGTGCCAGCAGTTTAAACAGGGAAAGGGACCAGTACTTC.

The chain has TRBV7-9 and TRBJ1-2, with D unclear. The CDR3 extends over 14 amino acids. Trimming took off 4 bases at V and 8 bases at J, with 17 bases between the two ends. CDR1 is SEHNR and CDR2 is FQNEAQ in the germline V gene (reference sequence). CDR3 in amino acids: CASSSPRAGYGYTF. As DNA, the CDR3 is TGTGCCAGCAGCTCCCCAAGAGCGGGTTACGGCTACACCTTC.

The sample holds a few counts of this clone. This chain joins TRBV10-3 and TRBJ1-1, with TRBD1 identical over 8 bases. Trimming cost V 3 bases and J 3 bases; bases outside gene matches: 3. This CDR3 spans 14 amino acids. The germline CDR1 and CDR2 sequences are ENHRY and SYGVKD. The CDR3 is CAISEYRGDTEAFF. CDR3 DNA: TGTGCCATCAGTGAATACAGGGGGGACACTGAAGCTTTCTTT.

The chain joins TRBV7-9 to TRBJ2-7, with D possibly matching TRBD1 (6 bases). This CDR3 is 14 amino acids long. V gave up 3 bases and J gave up 4 bases, with 13 bases separating them. In germline, CDR1 is SEHNR, CDR2 FQNEAQ (reference sequence). This CDR3 is CASSFQTGQYEQYF. The DNA of the CDR3 is TGTGCCAGCAGCTTCCAGACAGGACAATACGAGCAGTACTTC. The full variable domain, in which reference TRBV7-9 and TRBJ2-7 provide the parts outside the CDR3, is DTGVSQNPRHKITKRGQNVTFRCDPISEHNRLYWYRQTLGQGPEFLTYFQNEAQLEKSRLLSDRFSAERPKGSFSTLEIQRTEQGDSAMYLCASSFQTGQYEQYFGPGTRLTVT.

The CDR3 sequence: CASSSTGGSGNTIYF. As DNA, the CDR3 is TGTGCCAGCAGTTCGACAGGGGGCTCTGGAAACACCATATATTTT. The gene calls are TRBV6-6 and TRBJ1-3, with TRBD1 matching over 9 bases. V dropped 4 bases and J dropped 0; count of bases not matched to a gene: 1. The CDR3 contains 15 residues. Germline lookup yields CDR1 MNHNY and CDR2 SVGAGI (reference sequence).

The rearrangement joins TRBV4-1 to TRBJ2-1, with 7 bases lining up with TRBD2. CDR3 length equals 14 residues. Looked up from germline, CDR1 is MGHRA and CDR2 is YSYEKL. With 0 bases clipped from V and 9 bases from J, the junction kept 5 bases outside the gene matches. CDR3: CASSQDRGGSEQFF. The CDR3 region has the DNA TGCGCCAGCAGCCAAGATCGAGGCGGGAGTGAGCAGTTCTTC.

This chain's CDR3 is CASSLAGAETQYF. CDR3 bases: TGTGCCAGCAGTTTGGCGGGGGCAGAGACCCAGTACTTC. The V call is TRBV27, the J call TRBJ2-5; D is possibly TRBD2 (7 bases). Trimming removed 3 bases at V and 4 bases at J, with 9 bases between. There are 13 residues in the CDR3. The V gene's germline CDR1 is MNHEY and CDR2 SMNVEV (reference sequence).

The chain recombines TRBV6-1 with TRBJ2-5; 7 bases are shared with TRBD1. Looked up from germline, CDR1 is MNHNS and CDR2 is SASEGT. V lost 1 base and J lost 4; bases outside the gene matches: 6. The CDR3 runs 15 residues. The CDR3: CASSEGLTGRETQYF. CDR3 nucleotide sequence: TGTGCCAGCAGTGAAGGTTTGACAGGGAGAGAGACCCAGTACTTC.